This T cell receptor beta chain was sequenced for a study of shared T cell receptors in the human thymus. There are 17 residues in the CDR3. V was shortened by 3 bases and J by 3 bases, with 18 bases between the two germline ends. The germline CDR1 and CDR2 sequences are LGHNA and YSLEER. Some clones are missing from TCRdb's copy, which holds only in-frame ones; the method was immunoSEQ multiplex PCR. The sample has hundreds of thousands of clones; 80% to 90% are singletons. This sample also belongs to another study, concerning human thymus T cells. This second study says: Blood and thymic repertoires both appeared biased in V and J gene usage.

The sequenced sample was thymocytes. The chain carries TRBV4-3 and TRBJ1-5; D might be TRBD1 (6 bases). The source is a boy younger than two with a congenital heart defect. In nucleotides, the CDR3 is TGCGCCAGCAGCCAGGGGCGAGACAGGCCGCACAATCAGCCCCAGCATTTT. Its translation is CASSQGRDRPHNQPQHF.